This TCR beta chain was sequenced during a study of blood T cell repertoires in COVID-19. Looking at the study overall: T cells, B-cell-depleted T cells, or PBMCs supplied cDNA or gDNA.

Sequencing was performed with immunoSEQ multiplex PCR; in TCRdb, only in-frame clones are kept and a portion is missing. Altogether 250,000 to 350,000 clones are present, 88% being singletons, with the ten largest covering roughly 10%. The sample taken for sequencing was peripheral blood. The clonotype was recovered from a woman aged 30 to 39 with COVID-19, enrolled during active disease.

CDR3 sequence reads: CAGQDTAGTEAFF. The CDR3 DNA sequence: TGTGCCGGACAGGACACTGCGGGCACTGAAGCTTTCTTT. The chain couples TRBV28 to TRBJ1-1; 7 bases line up with TRBD1. Per the germline V gene, CDR1 is MDHEN and CDR2 is SYDVKM. V lost 11 bases to trimming and J lost 4 bases; unmatched junction nucleotides: 10. This CDR3 region has 13 residues.